Below are 30 T cell receptor beta chains sequenced from a single sample in a study of early T cells in non-severe SARS-CoV-2 infection. TCRdb reprocessed the 5' RACE reads via MiXCR and lists one record per CDR3 protein. This sample yields 97,000 or so distinct CDR3 sequences, of which approximately 10% are seen a single time; just over 4.5% belongs to the top ten. Material: whole blood, obtained at baseline. These receptors were taken from an adult who was a healthcare worker with PCR-confirmed SARS-CoV-2 infection or an uninfected control (not recorded which).

In its sample, this clonotype was seen many times. V usage is TRBV12-3 or TRBV12-4 and J usage is TRBJ2-1; no clear D. Between the trimmed V and J ends, which lost 5 bases and 6 bases, there was a span of 11 bases. This CDR3 contains 13 residues. CDR3 nucleotides: TGTGCCAGCAGTCTTGAGAGAGGCAATGAGCAGTTCTTC. It yields the protein CASSLERGNEQFF.

In this sample, this clonotype turned up a few times. This sequence joins TRBV20-1 and TRBJ1-4; 8 bases align to TRBD1. The germline gives CDR1 DFQATT, CDR2 SNEGSKA (reference sequence). This CDR3 comprises 13 residues. Germline trimming cut 5 bases from V and 7 bases from J; bases unmatched to any gene: 6. This chain's CDR3 is CSASQGAGEKLFF. The DNA of the CDR3 is TGCAGTGCTTCCCAGGGGGCGGGTGAAAAACTGTTTTTT.

This clonotype occurred a few times. The V and J genes are TRBV11-2 and TRBJ1-4, with 9 bases lining up with TRBD1. V shed 1 base, J shed 8 bases, and the junction held 5 bases outside the gene matches. The germline gives CDR1 SGHAT, CDR2 FQNNGV. This CDR3 has 15 residues. CDR3 amino acids: CASSLGTGADEKLFF. CDR3 bases: TGTGCCAGCAGCTTAGGGACAGGGGCGGACGAAAAACTGTTTTTT.

The table lists this clonotype with many counts. V gene TRBV6-1 combines with J gene TRBJ2-3; 7 bases are shared with TRBD1. J lost 1 base, V lost 5 bases, and 9 bases had no gene match. Germline V CDR1 and CDR2: MNHNS, SASEGT. The CDR3 has 16 residues. The CDR3 DNA sequence: TGTGCCAGCAGTTCCTCCGGTGGACAGGGCACAGATACGCAGTATTTT. As protein: CASSSSGGQGTDTQYF.

This clonotype was recorded many times. The genes are TRBV20-1 and TRBJ1-5; 7 bases are a match to TRBD1. V was pared by 5 bases and J by 3 bases, with 7 bases of the junction left unmatched. Germline values: CDR1 DFQATT, CDR2 SNEGSKA (reference sequence). The CDR3 has 14 residues. The CDR3 DNA follows: TGCAGTGCTTCTGACAGGGTTGACAATCAGCCCCAGCATTTT. It codes for CSASDRVDNQPQHF.

In this sample, this clonotype turned up a few times. The chain is built from TRBV12-3 or TRBV12-4 and TRBJ2-2; D might be TRBD1 or TRBD2, each matching 5 bases. V was pared by 5 bases and J by 3 bases, with 13 bases between. CDR3 length: 15 residues. CDR3 nucleotide sequence: TGTGCCAGCAGTCTATACCGGGACCACACCGGGGAGCTGTTTTTT. As protein: CASSLYRDHTGELFF.

This clonotype was seen a few times. The chain is built from TRBV27 and TRBJ2-7; 7 bases are a match to TRBD2. Trimming at V came to 5 bases and at J to 6 bases, leaving 10 bases not matched to a gene. The CDR3 has 14 residues. The V gene's germline CDR1 is MNHEY and CDR2 SMNVEV (reference sequence). Here the CDR3 reads CASSGLAGPGEQYF. The CDR3 bases are TGTGCCAGCAGTGGTTTAGCGGGTCCGGGCGAGCAGTACTTC.

The chain joins TRBV16 to TRBJ2-6; D is unclear. CDR1 and CDR2 from the germline V gene are KGHSY and FQNENV. This CDR3 has 14 residues. V lost 4 bases and J lost 4, with 8 bases in between. CDR3 sequence: CASSPLQGANVLTF. CDR3 DNA: TGTGCCAGCAGCCCGCTTCAGGGGGCCAACGTCCTGACTTTC.

This clonotype was detected ten times or more. The chain couples TRBV7-8 to TRBJ2-7; D remains unclear. CDR3 length: 12 amino acids. CDR1 is SGHVS and CDR2 is FQNEAQ in the germline V gene. Trimming removed 8 bases at V and 5 bases at J, with 13 bases between. The CDR3 sequence is CASGVLSDEQYF. The DNA of the CDR3 is TGTGCCAGCGGTGTTTTGTCCGACGAGCAGTACTTC.

This clonotype was counted a few times. The J gene is TRBJ1-3, the V gene TRBV18, with D possibly matching TRBD1 (5 bases). CDR1 is KGHSH and CDR2 is LQKENI in the germline V gene. Trimming cost V 2 bases and J 0 bases, with 20 bases left between them. The CDR3 sequence is 19 residues long. The CDR3 protein is CASSPNSVPGTSSGNTIYF. CDR3 sequence (DNA): TGTGCCAGCTCACCAAACTCTGTCCCCGGGACGAGCTCTGGAAACACCATATATTTT.

This clonotype was counted at least ten times. The chain combines TRBV3-1 with TRBJ2-5; tentatively, D is TRBD1 (6 bases). V was trimmed by 4 bases and J by 0 bases, leaving 6 bases between them. The CDR3 spans 13 residues. Germline-derived CDR1 and CDR2 are LGHDT and YNNKEL (reference sequence). The CDR3 region is CASSRTDQETQYF. The CDR3 DNA reads TGTGCCAGCAGCCGGACAGACCAAGAGACCCAGTACTTC.

This clonotype was counted only a few times. The chain employs TRBV7-8 and TRBJ2-3; 12 nucleotides align to TRBD2. This CDR3 is built from 19 residues. Trimming took 2 bases from V and 5 from J; bases not matched to a gene: 14. The germline gives CDR1 SGHVS, CDR2 FQNEAQ. This chain's CDR3 is CASSLPFLLAGGPGDTQYF. The CDR3 region has the DNA TGTGCCAGCAGCTTACCCTTTCTGCTAGCGGGGGGGCCGGGAGATACGCAGTATTTT.

This clonotype was found a few times. V is TRBV5-1 and J is TRBJ2-1, with D unclear. The CDR3 contains 12 residues. Germline CDR1 reads SGHRS; CDR2 reads YFSETQ. Trimming took off 4 bases at V and 10 bases at J, with 12 bases between the two ends. DNA of the CDR3: TGCGCCAGCAGCACGCTAAATAGCGAGCAGTTCTTC. This translates into CASSTLNSEQFF.

The chain employs TRBV29-1 and TRBJ2-3; 7 positions agree with TRBD1. Germline V gene data show CDR1 as SQVTM and CDR2 as ANQGSEA. The CDR3 spans 15 residues. Germline trimming cut 1 base from V and 1 base from J; bases unmatched to any gene: 5. CDR3 bases: TGCAGCGTTGAAGGACAGGGAGTGGGCACAGATACGCAGTATTTT. As protein: CSVEGQGVGTDTQYF.

There are a few counts of this clonotype. The genes are TRBV10-3 and TRBJ1-1; 8 bases align to TRBD1. CDR3 length: 16 amino acids. The germline gives CDR1 ENHRY, CDR2 SYGVKD. With 3 bases clipped from V and 0 bases from J, the junction kept 6 bases outside the gene matches. The CDR3 sequence is CAISDISGGLNTEAFF. DNA of the CDR3: TGTGCCATCAGTGATATCTCAGGGGGCCTGAACACTGAAGCTTTCTTT.

J is TRBJ1-6 and V is TRBV7-2, with D unclear. Deletions cut 2 bases from V and 2 bases from J, with 7 bases between. In germline, CDR1 is SGHTA, CDR2 FQGNSA. This CDR3 has 15 amino acids. CDR3 sequence: CASSLRTAYNSPLHF. The CDR3 nucleotides read TGTGCCAGCAGCTTACGAACAGCCTATAATTCACCCCTCCACTTT.

This clonotype was found a few times. This CDR3 reads CASSIWDPRAKNIQYF. The DNA of the CDR3 is TGTGCCAGTAGTATATGGGACCCACGAGCCAAAAACATTCAGTACTTC. V is TRBV19 and J is TRBJ2-4; D possibly uses TRBD1 or TRBD2 (5 bases each). Germline V gene lookup returns CDR1 LNHDA and CDR2 SQIVND (reference sequence). The CDR3 has 16 residues. Trimming pared 2 bases from V and 0 bases from J, leaving 11 bases between.

This clonotype came up a few times. The rearrangement joins TRBV2 to TRBJ2-7; D unresolved. Germline CDR1 is SNHLY and CDR2 is FYNNEI. V lost 2 bases and J lost 10, with 9 bases in between. This CDR3 comprises 11 residues. CDR3 in DNA: TGTGCCAGCAGTGAAAACCGACGTCAGTACTTC. This sequence encodes CASSENRRQYF.

The chain employs TRBV29-1 and TRBJ2-1; a possible D gene is TRBD2 (5 bases). V lost 2 bases, J lost 10 bases, and 9 bases lay in between. The CDR3 length is 11 residues. CDR1 and CDR2 (germline): SQVTM, ANQGSEA. CDR3 DNA sequence: TGCAGCGTTGAACTAGCTCGAGAGCAGTTCTTC. Translation gives CSVELAREQFF.

This chain connects TRBV19 to TRBJ2-2; D is unresolved. The germline V gene encodes CDR1 LNHDA and CDR2 SQIVND (reference sequence). The CDR3 length is 12 residues. Between the trimmed V and J ends, which lost 5 bases and 7 bases, there was a span of 8 bases. CDR3 nucleotide sequence: TGTGCCAGTAGTCCTTGGGGCGGGGAGCTGTTTTTT. This codes for CASSPWGGELFF.

This clonotype has a handful of counts. The genes are TRBV19 and TRBJ2-7; weak D call: TRBD1 (5 bases). Trimming stripped 3 bases from V and 6 bases from J, with 12 bases between. The germline gives CDR1 LNHDA, CDR2 SQIVND (reference sequence). CDR3 size: 13 residues. The CDR3 nucleotides are TGTGCCAGTAGTATTAGCTCCCAGGGCGAGCAGTACTTC. This codes for CASSISSQGEQYF. Complete variable domain (other parts from reference TRBV19 and TRBJ2-7): DGGITQSPKYLFRKEGQNVTLSCEQNLNHDAMYWYRQDPGQGLRLIYYSQIVNDFQKGDIAEGYSVSREKKESFPLTVTSAQKNPTAFYLCASSISSQGEQYFGPGTRLTVT.

The rearrangement links TRBV28 to TRBJ2-1, with TRBD2 identical over 14 bases. V shed 5 bases and J 0 bases; nucleotides not matched to a gene: 0. Germline loops: CDR1 MDHEN, CDR2 SYDVKM. There are 16 residues in the CDR3. CDR3 DNA: TGTGCCAGCAGTGGGACTAGCGGGAGCTCCTACAATGAGCAGTTCTTC. Its protein is CASSGTSGSSYNEQFF.

The sample holds many counts of this clonotype. This chain uses TRBV5-6 with TRBJ2-1; D is possibly TRBD1 (6 bases). The germline gives CDR1 SGHDT, CDR2 YYEEEE. The CDR3 covers 14 residues. The V end lost 2 bases, the J end lost 6 bases, and 12 bases lay between the germline ends. CDR3 bases: TGTGCCAGCAGCTTTCGGGACATATCCAATGAGCAGTTCTTC. Amino acid sequence: CASSFRDISNEQFF.

The V call is TRBV28, the J call TRBJ2-7; tentative D call: TRBD2 (5 bases). The CDR3 totals 15 residues. Germline V gene data show CDR1 as MDHEN and CDR2 as SYDVKM. V shed 5 bases and J shed 1 base, with 15 bases lying between them. In DNA form, the CDR3 reads TGTGCCAGCAGTCCGGCCTCTGAGGGTTCCTACGAGCAGTACTTC. This sequence encodes CASSPASEGSYEQYF.

Here the CDR3 reads CASSPSTGTGTEKLFF. In DNA, the CDR3 is TGTGCCAGCAGCCCAAGTACCGGGACAGGGACTGAAAAACTGTTTTTT. The rearrangement links TRBV7-9 to TRBJ1-4, with TRBD1 matching over 9 bases. CDR1 and CDR2 (germline): SEHNR, FQNEAQ (reference sequence). The CDR3 is made up of 16 amino acids. V lost 5 bases, J lost 7 bases, and 11 bases stayed unmatched.

The chain carries TRBV29-1 and TRBJ2-7; no clear D gene. CDR1 is SQVTM, CDR2 ANQGSEA, per germline. The CDR3 is 12 amino acids. V was clipped by 2 bases and J by 3 bases, with 8 bases between them. The CDR3 is CSVETASYEQYF. CDR3 nucleotide sequence: TGCAGCGTTGAAACAGCAAGCTACGAGCAGTACTTC.

This clonotype was detected only a few times. V usage is TRBV25-1 and J usage is TRBJ2-7, with a weak D call TRBD2 (5 bases). Germline CDR1 is MGHDK and CDR2 is SYGVNS. The CDR3 has 14 residues. Deletions cut 0 bases from V and 3 bases from J, with 9 bases between. CDR3 amino acids: CASSEYFGVYEQYF. The CDR3 nucleotides are TGTGCCAGCAGTGAATATTTCGGGGTCTACGAGCAGTACTTC.

This clonotype was detected only a few times. This CDR3 is CSARDSNTEAFF. As DNA, the CDR3 is TGCAGTGCCAGGGACAGTAACACTGAAGCTTTCTTT. The J gene is TRBJ1-1, the V gene TRBV20-1; 7 bases align to TRBD1. The CDR3 sequence is 12 residues long. V lost 6 bases to trimming and J lost 2 bases; unmatched junction nucleotides: 3. Germline V gene sequence: CDR1 DFQATT, CDR2 SNEGSKA (reference sequence).

This clonotype came up many times. One junction end does not reproduce the germline sequence, and a read error may be involved. V gene TRBV5-1 combines with J gene TRBJ2-3, with D uncertain. CDR1 SGHRS and CDR2 YFSETQ come from the germline V gene. This CDR3 contains 12 residues. This CDR3 is CASSFSTDTQYF. CDR3 sequence (DNA): TGTGCCAGCAGCTTTAGCACAGATACGCAGTATTTT.

This clonotype has at least ten counts. This chain connects TRBV6-2 or TRBV6-3 to TRBJ2-7; 7 bases are shared with TRBD2. The germline V gene encodes CDR1 MNHEY and CDR2 SVGEGT. The CDR3 covers 14 residues. J gave up 4 bases and V 6 bases, and 9 bases lay outside the gene matches. The CDR3 loop is CASRTGGSIYEQYF. The CDR3 DNA is TGTGCCAGCAGGACCGGCGGGAGTATATACGAGCAGTACTTC.